The clone carrying this T cell receptor beta chain occurred a few times. This specimen comes from a study of patients with pleural tuberculosis. CDR1 MGHDK and CDR2 SYGVNS come from the germline V gene. Germline trimming cut 8 bases from V and 4 bases from J; bases unmatched to any gene: 14. This CDR3 contains 16 residues. Each CDR3 protein gets one entry after TCRdb re-called the reads with MiXCR. In the table there are around 50,000 distinct CDR3 sequences, about 6.8% of which are singletons. The source is a human donor with pleural tuberculosis. The V call is TRBV25-1, the J call TRBJ1-3; 7 bases are a match to TRBD1. The CDR3 loop reads CASSMWARQGGNTIYF. CDR3 coding DNA: TGTGCCAGCTCAATGTGGGCTCGACAGGGCGGAAACACCATATATTTT.